A selection of T cell receptor beta chains follows, all from one sample in a study of Tregs in tolerant kidney transplant recipients. Libraries were prepared by immunoSEQ multiplex PCR; TCRdb keeps only in-frame clonotypes and omits some of them. There are 85,000 to 100,000 clones in the sample; roughly 93% occur only once, and 0.46% lies in the top ten. The specimen comprised CD4+ T cells from blood, sampled before the transplant. The receptors were gathered from a human donor who received a combined kidney and bone marrow transplant. Both conserved end residues are part of each CDR3. D genes are given only for firm matches. Clone size is not always given. Where it is, it says once, few, many or a class for expanded clones.

V gene,J gene,clone size,D gene,CDR3 DNA,CDR3 protein
TRBV5-1,TRBJ2-3,-,TRBD2,TGCGCCAGCAGCTTAGTGACTAGCGGATCGACAGATACGCAGTATTTT,CASSLVTSGSTDTQYF
TRBV18,TRBJ1-6,-,TRBD1,TGTGCCAGCTCGGGGGACAGCGCCAATTCACCCCTCCACTTT,CASSGDSANSPLHF
TRBV7-2,TRBJ2-5,-,TRBD2,TGTGCCAGCAGCCCACGACTAGCACCCACGAGAGTCCAAGAGACCCAGTACTTC,CASSPRLAPTRVQETQYF
TRBV5-1,TRBJ2-3,-,-,TGCGCCAGCAGCTTGGGAGGTGCGGGGCGGGCAGATACGCAGTATTTT,CASSLGGAGRADTQYF
TRBV9,TRBJ1-5,-,TRBD1,TGTGCCAGCAGCGCACAGGGGGTCAATCAGCCCCAGCATTTT,CASSAQGVNQPQHF
TRBV7-2,TRBJ2-3,-,TRBD2,TGTGCCAGCAGCTTTCGGGAGGAGGGAACGCAGTATTTT,CASSFREEGTQYF
TRBV5-1,TRBJ2-7,-,TRBD1,TGCGCCAGCAGCCCTATACTGGACAGGCTAACCTACGAGCAGTACTTC,CASSPILDRLTYEQYF
TRBV18,TRBJ2-2,-,TRBD2,TGTGCCAGCTCCGAACTCCGGACTAGCGGGAGGACCGGGGAGCTGTTTTTT,CASSELRTSGRTGELFF
TRBV27,TRBJ1-5,-,-,TGTGCCAGCCGCCTGAACAGGGATAGCAATCAGCCCCAGCATTTT,CASRLNRDSNQPQHF
TRBV5-1,TRBJ2-3,-,-,TGCGCCAGCAGCTTAGAGACAGTGAGCACAGATACGCAGTATTTT,CASSLETVSTDTQYF
TRBV2,TRBJ1-4,-,-,TGTGCCAGCAGTGGGGCCACAGGAAATGAAAAACTGTTTTTT,CASSGATGNEKLFF
TRBV7-8,TRBJ1-6,-,TRBD1,TGTGCCAGCAGCTCAGGGGGCGCGTATAATTCACCCCTCCACTTT,CASSSGGAYNSPLHF
TRBV19,TRBJ2-1,-,-,TGTGCCAGTAGTGCAGGAATAAGGGGGGGCGACAATGAGCAGTTCTTC,CASSAGIRGGDNEQFF
TRBV5-1,TRBJ2-1,once,-,TGCGCCAGCAGCTTGAATCAGGGCATGTCGCAGTTCTTC,CASSLNQGMSQFF
TRBV5-8,TRBJ2-3,-,TRBD2,TGTGCCAGCAGCCGCGGGGCGGGAGGTAGAACAGATACGCAGTATTTT,CASSRGAGGRTDTQYF
TRBV15,TRBJ1-1,-,-,TGTGCCACCAGCAGAGTAAAGGGGGAGGCTTTCTTT,CATSRVKGEAFF
TRBV30,TRBJ1-2,-,-,TGTGCCTGGAAACGAATAGGGGCTCCATCTGGCTACACCTTC,CAWKRIGAPSGYTF
TRBV6-5,TRBJ2-1,-,TRBD2,TGTGCCAGCAGTTACCCGGCTAGCGGGAAGAATGAGCAGTTCTTC,CASSYPASGKNEQFF
TRBV5-4,TRBJ2-6,-,TRBD1,TGTGCCAGCATCGACAGGGACAGGGGGCAGGCTGGGGCCAACGTCCTGACTTTC,CASIDRDRGQAGANVLTF
TRBV27,TRBJ1-3,-,-,TGTGCCAGCAGTAAGATTCCCGGGATTAGCTCTGGAAACACCATATATTTT,CASSKIPGISSGNTIYF